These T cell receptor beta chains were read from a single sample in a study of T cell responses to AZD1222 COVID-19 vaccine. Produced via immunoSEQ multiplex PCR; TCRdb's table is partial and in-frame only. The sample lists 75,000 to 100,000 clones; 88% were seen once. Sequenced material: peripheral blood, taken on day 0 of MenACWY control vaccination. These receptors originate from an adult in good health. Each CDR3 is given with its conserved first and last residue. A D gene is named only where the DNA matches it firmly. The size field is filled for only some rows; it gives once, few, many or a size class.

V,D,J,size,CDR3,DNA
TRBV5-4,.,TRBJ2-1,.,CASSWPGRPEQFF,TGTGCCAGCAGCTGGCCCGGGCGCCCCGAGCAGTTCTTC
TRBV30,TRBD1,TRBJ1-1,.,CAWTATGGVTEAFF,TGTGCCTGGACCGCGACAGGGGGGGTCACTGAAGCTTTCTTT
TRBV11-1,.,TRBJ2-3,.,CASSQPSVDTQYF,TGTGCCAGCAGCCAACCGTCGGTGGATACGCAGTATTTT
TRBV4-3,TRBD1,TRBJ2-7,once,CASSQVRTGGTYEQYF,TGCGCCAGCAGCCAAGTTAGGACAGGAGGTACCTACGAGCAGTACTTC
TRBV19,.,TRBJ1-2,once,CASSINSNYGYTF,TGTGCCAGTAGTATCAACAGTAACTATGGCTACACCTTC
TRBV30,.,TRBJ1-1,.,CAWSSRTDTEAFF,TGTGCCTGGAGTTCCCGGACAGACACTGAAGCTTTCTTT
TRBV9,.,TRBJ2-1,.,CASSPSQFYNEQFF,TGTGCCAGCAGCCCCAGTCAGTTCTACAATGAGCAGTTCTTC
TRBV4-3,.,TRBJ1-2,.,CASSQDTQGPYGYTF,TGCGCCAGCAGCCAAGATACACAGGGCCCCTATGGCTACACCTTC
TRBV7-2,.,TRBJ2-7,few,CASSLDRTAREEQYF,TGTGCCAGCAGCCTAGATCGGACTGCGAGGGAGGAGCAGTACTTC
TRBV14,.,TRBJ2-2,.,CASSPGGITGELFF,TGTGCCAGCAGCCCTGGAGGCATCACCGGGGAGCTGTTTTTT
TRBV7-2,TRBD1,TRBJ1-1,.,CASSPGTGVNTEAFF,TGTGCCAGCAGCCCAGGGACAGGGGTGAACACTGAAGCTTTCTTT
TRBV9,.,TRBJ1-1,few,CASSVGGGGTEAFF,TGTGCCAGCAGCGTGGGGGGAGGAGGCACTGAAGCTTTCTTT
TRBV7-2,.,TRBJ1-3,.,CASSLGRDSGNTIYF,TGTGCCAGCAGCTTAGGCAGAGACTCTGGAAACACCATATATTTT
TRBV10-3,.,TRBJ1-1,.,CAISREGDTEAFF,TGTGCCATCAGCAGGGAAGGGGACACTGAAGCTTTCTTT
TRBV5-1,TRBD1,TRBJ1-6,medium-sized,CASSPGGQGAPSYNSPLHF,TGCGCCAGCAGCCCAGGGGGACAGGGGGCCCCCTCCTATAATTCACCCCTCCACTTT
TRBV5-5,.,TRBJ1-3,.,CASSRDNWGNTIYF,TGTGCCAGCTCACGGGACAATTGGGGAAACACCATATATTTT
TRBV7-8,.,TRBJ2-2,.,CASSSRPSPLGELFF,TGTGCCAGCAGCTCCCGACCCTCCCCTTTAGGGGAGCTGTTTTTT
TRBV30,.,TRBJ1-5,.,CAWSVGGYGDQPQHF,TGTGCCTGGAGTGTAGGCGGGTATGGGGATCAGCCCCAGCATTTT
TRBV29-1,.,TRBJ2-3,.,CSVWTVTDTQYF,TGCAGCGTTTGGACCGTCACAGATACGCAGTATTTT
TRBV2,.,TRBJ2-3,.,CARGGQGGGRTDTQYF,TGTGCCCGCGGGGGGCAGGGAGGGGGCCGGACAGATACGCAGTATTTT
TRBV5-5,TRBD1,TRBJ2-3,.,CASSLDRGRDTQYF,TGTGCCAGCAGCTTGGACAGGGGGAGAGATACGCAGTATTTT
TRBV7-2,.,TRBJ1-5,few,CASSLERVGQPQHF,TGTGCCAGCAGCTTAGAGAGAGTGGGTCAGCCCCAGCATTTT
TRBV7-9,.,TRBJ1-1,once,CASSPGTRVNTEAFF,TGTGCCAGCAGCCCAGGGACAAGGGTGAACACTGAAGCTTTCTTT
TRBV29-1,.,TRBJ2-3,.,CSVERAGIRTDTQYF,TGCAGCGTTGAAAGGGCAGGGATACGCACAGATACGCAGTATTTT
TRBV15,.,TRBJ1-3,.,CATSRDRGFSGNTIYF,TGTGCCACCAGCAGAGATAGAGGGTTCTCTGGAAACACCATATATTTT
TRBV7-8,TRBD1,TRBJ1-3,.,CASSSLDRVIGNTIYF,TGTGCCAGCAGCTCGTTGGACAGGGTCATTGGAAACACCATATATTTT